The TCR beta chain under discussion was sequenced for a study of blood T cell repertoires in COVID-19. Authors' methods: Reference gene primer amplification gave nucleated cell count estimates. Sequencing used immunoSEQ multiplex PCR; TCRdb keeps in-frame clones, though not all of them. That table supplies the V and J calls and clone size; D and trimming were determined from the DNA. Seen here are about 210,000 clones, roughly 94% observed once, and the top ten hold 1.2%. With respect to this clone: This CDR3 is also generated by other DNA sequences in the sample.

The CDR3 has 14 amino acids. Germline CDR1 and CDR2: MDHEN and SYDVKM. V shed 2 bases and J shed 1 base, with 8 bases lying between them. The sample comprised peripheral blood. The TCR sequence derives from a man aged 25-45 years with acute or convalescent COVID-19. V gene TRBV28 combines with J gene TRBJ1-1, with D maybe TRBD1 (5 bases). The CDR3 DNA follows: TGTGCCAGCAGTTTAATCGGGGGGAACACTGAAGCTTTCTTT. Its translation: CASSLIGGNTEAFF.